This record concerns one T cell receptor (beta chain) sequence. The antigen is unknown. The data were taken from a study of CD8 T cells in ankylosing spondylitis. Study-level points and caveats: Reactive arthritis synovial fluid and blood previously showed some of these motif variants. Matched ankylosing spondylitis synovial fluid reportedly contained a significantly enriched population of disease-linked clones. A TCR beta motif of fewer than ten highly homologous variants seemed to mark ankylosing spondylitis blood. Relatively rare in peripheral blood, disease-linked clones were also CD8+.

TCRdb re-called the 5' RACE reads through MiXCR, storing one row per CDR3 protein. The sample shows fewer than 500,000 distinct CDR3 sequences, 20% to 25% of them seen only once. The receptor was derived from a male donor with ankylosing spondylitis. The sample taken for sequencing was blood, either unsorted or a sorted T cell fraction (not recorded which).

The chain's CDR3 is CASSQGPGQANTGELFF. CDR3 DNA sequence: TGTGCCAGCAGCCAAGGTCCCGGACAAGCGAACACCGGGGAGCTGTTTTTT. This chain links TRBV3-1 with TRBJ2-2; TRBD1 is a possible D gene (5 bases). The germline V and J ends were trimmed by 1 base and 0 bases, with 12 bases remaining between them. Germline loops: CDR1 LGHDT, CDR2 YNNKEL (reference sequence). This CDR3 spans 17 amino acids.